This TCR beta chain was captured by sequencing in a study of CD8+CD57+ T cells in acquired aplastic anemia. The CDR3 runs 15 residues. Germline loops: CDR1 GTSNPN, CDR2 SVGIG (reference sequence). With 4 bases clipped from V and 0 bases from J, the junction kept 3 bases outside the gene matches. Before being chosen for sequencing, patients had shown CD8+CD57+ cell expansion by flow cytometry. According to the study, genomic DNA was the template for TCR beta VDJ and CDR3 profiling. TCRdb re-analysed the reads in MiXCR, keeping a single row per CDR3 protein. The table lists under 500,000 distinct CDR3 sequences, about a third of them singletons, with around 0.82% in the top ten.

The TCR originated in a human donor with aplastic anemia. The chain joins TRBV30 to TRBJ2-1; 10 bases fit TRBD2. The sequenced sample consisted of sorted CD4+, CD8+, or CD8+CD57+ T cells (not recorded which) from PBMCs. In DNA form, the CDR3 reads TGTGCCTGGAAACTAGCGGGGTACTCCTACAATGAGCAGTTCTTC. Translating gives CAWKLAGYSYNEQFF. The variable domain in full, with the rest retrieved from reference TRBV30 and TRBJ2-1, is SQTIHQWPATLVQPVGSPLSLECTVEGTSNPNLYWYRQAAGRGLQLLFYSVGIGQISSEVPQNLSASRPQDRQFILSSKKLLLSDSGFYLCAWKLAGYSYNEQFFGPGTRLTVL.